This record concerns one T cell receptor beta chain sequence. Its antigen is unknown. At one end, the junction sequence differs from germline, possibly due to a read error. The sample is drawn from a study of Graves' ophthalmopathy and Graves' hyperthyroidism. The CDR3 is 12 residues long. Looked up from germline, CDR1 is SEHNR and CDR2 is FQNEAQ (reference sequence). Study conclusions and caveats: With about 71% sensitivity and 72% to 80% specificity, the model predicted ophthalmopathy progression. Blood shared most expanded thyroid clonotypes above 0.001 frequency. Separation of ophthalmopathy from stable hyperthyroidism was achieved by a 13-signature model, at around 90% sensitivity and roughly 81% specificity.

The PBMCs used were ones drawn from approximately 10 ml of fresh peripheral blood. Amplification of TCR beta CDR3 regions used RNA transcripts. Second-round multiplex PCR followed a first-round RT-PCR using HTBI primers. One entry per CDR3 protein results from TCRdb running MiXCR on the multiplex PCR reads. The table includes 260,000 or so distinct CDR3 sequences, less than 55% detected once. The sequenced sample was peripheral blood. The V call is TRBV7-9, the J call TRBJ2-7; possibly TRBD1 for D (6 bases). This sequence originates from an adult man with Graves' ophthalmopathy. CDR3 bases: TGTGCCAGCACCAGGGGAGTCGGGGAGCTGTACTTC. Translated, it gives CASTRGVGELYF.